This is a list of T cell receptor beta chains from one sample in a study of neurological immune-mediated disorders. TCRdb re-called the 5' RACE reads with MiXCR, one entry per CDR3 protein. The sample holds tens of thousands of distinct CDR3 sequences, less than 5.5% seen once. Sequenced input: PBMCs. These receptors came from a young man with multiple sclerosis. The CDR3 runs from the conserved cysteine through the conserved F or W. Each record gives: V gene, J gene, CDR3 protein.

v_call: TRBV29-1
j_call: TRBJ1-1
cdr3_aa: CSVIREGENTEAFF

v_call: TRBV12-3/TRBV12-4
j_call: TRBJ1-3
cdr3_aa: CASSIQTSGNTIYF

v_call: TRBV5-1
j_call: TRBJ1-1
cdr3_aa: CASSLASGTEAFF

v_call: TRBV4-1
j_call: TRBJ2-2
cdr3_aa: CASSQVGGQGGELFF

v_call: TRBV7-2
j_call: TRBJ1-1
cdr3_aa: CASSVRGEWTEAFF

v_call: TRBV6-6
j_call: TRBJ1-1
cdr3_aa: CASSLIRNTEAFF

v_call: TRBV9
j_call: TRBJ1-2
cdr3_aa: CASSVTGTGANYGYTF

v_call: TRBV7-2
j_call: TRBJ2-1
cdr3_aa: CASRRGTDEQFF

v_call: TRBV5-1
j_call: TRBJ1-1
cdr3_aa: CASSFTGLNTEAFF

v_call: TRBV7-2
j_call: TRBJ2-2
cdr3_aa: CASSRLAAKGAGELFF

v_call: TRBV9
j_call: TRBJ2-2
cdr3_aa: CASSVYSRPRELFF

v_call: TRBV7-2
j_call: TRBJ2-1
cdr3_aa: CASSLNSAGGDEQFF

v_call: TRBV2
j_call: TRBJ2-7
cdr3_aa: CASSAGGRYEQYF

v_call: TRBV6-1
j_call: TRBJ1-1
cdr3_aa: CASSEFFGGYTEAFF

v_call: TRBV10-3
j_call: TRBJ2-3
cdr3_aa: CAISESVGYRSTDTQYF

v_call: TRBV4-1
j_call: TRBJ1-6
cdr3_aa: CASSQEPGGYNSPLHF

v_call: TRBV29-1
j_call: TRBJ2-2
cdr3_aa: CSAGRVEDTGELFF

v_call: TRBV5-1
j_call: TRBJ1-2
cdr3_aa: CATRTGENYGYTF

v_call: TRBV4-1
j_call: TRBJ2-3
cdr3_aa: CASSQASRPGRGTDTQYF

v_call: TRBV4-1
j_call: TRBJ2-7
cdr3_aa: CASSQGVLAGTYEQYF

v_call: TRBV7-2
j_call: TRBJ2-2
cdr3_aa: CASRNTGITGELFF

v_call: TRBV27
j_call: TRBJ1-1
cdr3_aa: CASSFGVHEAFF

v_call: TRBV20-1
j_call: TRBJ2-1
cdr3_aa: CSALGYNEQFF

v_call: TRBV5-1
j_call: TRBJ2-1
cdr3_aa: CASSPLSGGSSYNEQFF

v_call: TRBV5-4
j_call: TRBJ2-5
cdr3_aa: CASTNGETEETQYF

v_call: TRBV20-1
j_call: TRBJ2-3
cdr3_aa: CSASAPRSSRSTDTQYF

v_call: TRBV20-1
j_call: TRBJ2-1
cdr3_aa: CSARGEQGVFHNEQFF

v_call: TRBV20-1
j_call: TRBJ2-4
cdr3_aa: CSATDPYKNIQYF

v_call: TRBV5-1
j_call: TRBJ2-7
cdr3_aa: CASSPGAAGTYSYEQYF

v_call: TRBV29-1
j_call: TRBJ2-3
cdr3_aa: CSVRVGDTRYF

v_call: TRBV7-9
j_call: TRBJ2-5
cdr3_aa: CASSASSGGSQETQYF

v_call: TRBV12-3/TRBV12-4
j_call: TRBJ2-3
cdr3_aa: CASRRGGGTDTQYF

v_call: TRBV18
j_call: TRBJ1-1
cdr3_aa: CASSPDWAGPNTEAFF

v_call: TRBV10-3
j_call: TRBJ1-1
cdr3_aa: CAISEKLGGMNTEAFF

v_call: TRBV4-1
j_call: TRBJ2-7
cdr3_aa: CASSQEGEYEQYF

v_call: TRBV5-1
j_call: TRBJ2-1
cdr3_aa: CASSLQGALVEQFF

v_call: TRBV4-1
j_call: TRBJ1-1
cdr3_aa: CASSQGQNTEAFF

v_call: TRBV20-1
j_call: TRBJ2-4
cdr3_aa: CSATDRTDIQYF

v_call: TRBV7-8
j_call: TRBJ1-1
cdr3_aa: CASSLARLNTEAFF

v_call: TRBV5-1
j_call: TRBJ1-4
cdr3_aa: CASSSGTVGEKLFF

v_call: TRBV5-1
j_call: TRBJ2-3
cdr3_aa: CASSDQGADTQYF

v_call: TRBV18
j_call: TRBJ2-7
cdr3_aa: CASSPIRGGEQYF

v_call: TRBV3-1
j_call: TRBJ2-1
cdr3_aa: CASSQVGTQSNEQFF

v_call: TRBV11-2
j_call: TRBJ2-3
cdr3_aa: CASSLRDFASTDTQYF

v_call: TRBV20-1
j_call: TRBJ2-2
cdr3_aa: CSASDNRGQGGELFF

v_call: TRBV9
j_call: TRBJ2-3
cdr3_aa: CASSVGGRGSTDTQYF

v_call: TRBV6-6
j_call: TRBJ1-1
cdr3_aa: CASTGTGNTEAFF

v_call: TRBV4-1
j_call: TRBJ2-1
cdr3_aa: CASSHTGQGYNEQFF

v_call: TRBV6-5
j_call: TRBJ1-2
cdr3_aa: CASTLDRSYGYTF

v_call: TRBV5-1
j_call: TRBJ2-2
cdr3_aa: CASSSQTGYTGELFF

v_call: TRBV12-3/TRBV12-4
j_call: TRBJ2-5
cdr3_aa: CASTSRGQGAETQYF

v_call: TRBV10-3
j_call: TRBJ1-5
cdr3_aa: CAISERGLEPQHF

v_call: TRBV28
j_call: TRBJ2-6
cdr3_aa: CASSYQGEANVLTF

v_call: TRBV6-1
j_call: TRBJ1-1
cdr3_aa: CASSARIQGPLNTEAFF

v_call: TRBV5-1
j_call: TRBJ2-4
cdr3_aa: CASSLGPSDQGGNIQYF

v_call: TRBV9
j_call: TRBJ1-3
cdr3_aa: CASRAGQSTSGNTIYF

v_call: TRBV20-1
j_call: TRBJ2-5
cdr3_aa: CSARSLAGRGETQYF

v_call: TRBV12-3/TRBV12-4
j_call: TRBJ2-3
cdr3_aa: CASSPTDTQYF

v_call: TRBV4-2
j_call: TRBJ1-6
cdr3_aa: CASSQVAGTTNSPLHF